This record looks at one T cell receptor (beta chain) sequence and its context. This sample was taken from a study of blood T cell repertoires in COVID-19. Study summary: COVID-19 samples, acute and convalescent, were from the United States, Italy and Spain. PBMCs, B-cell-depleted T cells, or T cells were the source of the cDNA or gDNA that made up the material.

In the original processing: Amplification of reference gene primers was used by the study to estimate nucleated cell counts. Only in-frame clones appear in the TCRdb table, and some are missing; sequencing was by immunoSEQ multiplex PCR. V, J and clone size were drawn from that table, and D and trimming were deduced from the DNA. The sample contains approximately 200,000 clones, about 85% of which appear only once. Germline V gene lookup returns CDR1 SGHDN and CDR2 FVKESK. This CDR3 comprises 18 residues. V dropped 4 bases and J dropped 4; count of bases not matched to a gene: 15. Input material: peripheral blood. The rearrangement joins TRBV14 to TRBJ2-7; 11 bases fit TRBD2. The sequence came from a person between 65 and 79 years old with COVID-19, enrolled during active disease. The CDR3 region has the DNA TGTGCCAGCAGCCGCACTCCCGGGCTAGCGGGAGGTAATTACGAGCAGTACTTC. Translated, it gives CASSRTPGLAGGNYEQYF.